This passage covers 13 T cell receptor beta chains from one sample sequenced in a study of T cell responses to AZD1222 COVID-19 vaccine. The table came from immunoSEQ multiplex PCR; TCRdb's copy has only in-frame clones and leaves some out. This repertoire shows approximately 80,000 clones, approximately 90% found once; its top ten account for more than 2.5%. The sequencing here drew on peripheral blood, taken 28 days after the second AZD1222 dose. Receptors originate from an adult who received the AZD1222 COVID-19 vaccine.

The chain uses TRBV13 and TRBJ2-1; tentatively, D is TRBD2 (5 bases). The CDR3 has 14 amino acids. Trimming cost V 6 bases and J 4 bases, with 13 bases left between them. The germline gives CDR1 PRHDT, CDR2 FYEKMQ (reference sequence). The DNA of the CDR3 is TGTGCCAGCAGGTACCGGGGTCGGTACAATGAGCAGTTCTTC. Protein: CASRYRGRYNEQFF.

The chain links TRBV20-1 to TRBJ2-5; the D is unclear. V was cut by 6 bases and J by 5 bases, with 10 bases left in between. The CDR3 is made up of 11 amino acids. Germline V gene data show CDR1 as DFQATT and CDR2 as SNEGSKA (reference sequence). The CDR3 nucleotides read TGCAGTGCCGCCCCCGGGGAGACCCAGTACTTC. This gives the protein CSAAPGETQYF.

This rearrangement joins TRBV14 to TRBJ2-3, with 9 positions matching TRBD1. This CDR3 comprises 16 residues. Germline CDR1 is SGHDN and CDR2 is FVKESK. The trim removed 6 bases at V and 6 bases at J, leaving 13 bases unmatched. DNA of the CDR3: TGTGCCAGCAGTCTACTCCCGGGACAGGGCGTGGATACGCAGTATTTT. It yields the protein CASSLLPGQGVDTQYF. The full variable domain, completed using reference TRBV14 and TRBJ2-3, is EAGVTQFPSHSVIEKGQTVTLRCDPISGHDNLYWYRRVMGKEIKFLLHFVKESKQDESGMPNNRFLAERTGGTYSTLKVQPAELEDSGVYFCASSLLPGQGVDTQYFGPGTRLTVL.

This clone showed up just once. This sequence joins TRBV4-1 and TRBJ1-1; D ambiguous. Trimming cost V 2 bases and J 0 bases, with 16 bases left between them. CDR3 length: 17 amino acids. Germline-derived CDR1 and CDR2 are MGHRA and YSYEKL. The CDR3 DNA is TGCGCCAGCAGCCAAAGGACGATAAGGGCCATGAACACTGAAGCTTTCTTT. Translating it yields CASSQRTIRAMNTEAFF.

This chain joins TRBV7-7 and TRBJ1-3; possible D gene TRBD1, 6 bases. CDR3 length equals 15 residues. V was clipped by 3 bases and J by 1 base, with 10 bases between them. CDR1 SSHAT and CDR2 FNYEAQ come from the germline V gene (reference sequence). Written as DNA, the CDR3 is TGTGCCAGCAGCTTTGCACAGGGTTCTGGAAACACCATATATTTT. Protein product: CASSFAQGSGNTIYF.

The chain combines TRBV12-3 or TRBV12-4 with TRBJ2-5, with TRBD2 identical over 7 bases. V lost 6 bases, J lost 3 bases, and 4 bases stayed unmatched. This CDR3 has 13 amino acids. This chain's CDR3 is CASRRGTKETQYF. CDR3 nucleotides: TGTGCCAGCAGAAGAGGGACTAAAGAGACCCAGTACTTC.

The chain is built from TRBV12-3 or TRBV12-4 and TRBJ1-5; D call uncertain. V gave up 7 bases and J gave up 4 bases, with 8 bases separating them. CDR3 size: 12 residues. The CDR3 DNA reads TGTGCCAGCATGGTAGGGAATCAGCCCCAGCATTTT. Residues: CASMVGNQPQHF.

V usage is TRBV10-3 and J usage is TRBJ2-1; tentative D call: TRBD1 (6 bases). Germline V gene lookup returns CDR1 ENHRY and CDR2 SYGVKD. Trimming took 4 bases from V and 4 from J, leaving 11 bases between them. CDR3 size: 14 residues. Here the CDR3 reads CAISGDNGYNEQFF. In DNA, the CDR3 is TGTGCCATCAGTGGGGACAATGGGTACAATGAGCAGTTCTTC.

The gene calls are TRBV6-5 and TRBJ1-2; 12 nucleotides agree with TRBD1. Germline V gives CDR1 MNHEY, CDR2 SVGAGI. There are 14 residues in the CDR3. V gave up 6 bases and J gave up 4 bases; unmatched junction bases: 3. CDR3 residues: CASSGTGGFYGYTF. For the CDR3, the DNA is TGTGCCAGCAGCGGGACAGGGGGCTTCTATGGCTACACCTTC.

The chain has TRBV5-4 and TRBJ2-6; D ambiguous. CDR3 length: 19 amino acids. Germline V lookup: CDR1 SGHNT, CDR2 YYREEE (reference sequence). V lost 3 bases and J lost 2, with 21 bases in between. The CDR3 bases are TGTGCCAGCAGCTCCCACCTTCAATTAGGATCTACTGGGGCCAACGTCCTGACTTTC. It encodes CASSSHLQLGSTGANVLTF.

This chain uses TRBV30 with TRBJ2-1, with 7 bases lining up with TRBD1. After removal of 6 bases from V and 8 bases from J, the junction contained 13 bases not matched to a gene. The length of the CDR3 is 14 residues. Per germline, CDR1 GTSNPN and CDR2 SVGIG (reference sequence). This CDR3 reads CACLWDRDVYEQFF. Written as DNA, the CDR3 is TGTGCCTGCTTGTGGGACAGAGACGTATATGAGCAGTTCTTC.

This chain uses TRBV9 with TRBJ1-6, with D possibly being TRBD1 (6 bases). CDR3 length: 14 residues. Trimming took off 4 bases at V and 7 bases at J, with 12 bases between the two ends. In germline, CDR1 is SGDLS, CDR2 YYNGEE. The CDR3 sequence is CASSTRQENSPLHF. As DNA, the CDR3 is TGTGCCAGCAGCACTAGACAGGAAAATTCACCCCTCCACTTT.

The rearrangement uses TRBV7-8 and TRBJ2-3; D possibly matches TRBD1 or TRBD2 (5 bases each). Deletions cut 6 bases from V and 6 bases from J, with 13 bases between. This CDR3 is 13 amino acids long. The germline gives CDR1 SGHVS, CDR2 FQNEAQ. The CDR3 loop is CASSPRDRDTQYF. DNA for the CDR3: TGTGCCAGCAGTCCCCGGGACCGGGATACGCAGTATTTT.